These T cell receptor beta chains were read from a single sample in a study of blood T cells in healthy people across ages. TCRdb re-derived calls from the 5' RACE reads in MiXCR, one entry per CDR3 protein. Of 1.5 million to 2 million distinct CDR3 sequences detected, 30% to 40% appear once; the ten largest clones hold roughly 10%. Sequencing input: blood. The receptors were gathered from a young woman in good health. Both conserved end residues are part of each CDR3. A D gene is named only where the DNA matches it firmly. Clone size is shown for a subset of rows, as once, few, many or a class of expanded clone.

CDR3nt: TGTGCCAGCAGTGCGGGACAGGGATATCTGTACAATGAGCAGTTCTTC; CDR3aa: CASSAGQGYLYNEQFF; v_gene: TRBV2; d_gene: TRBD1; abundance: NA; j_gene: TRBJ2-1
CDR3nt: TGCGCCAGCAGCTTGGGCGGCCCCGAGTACAATGAGCAGTTCTTC; CDR3aa: CASSLGGPEYNEQFF; v_gene: TRBV5-1; d_gene: NA; abundance: few; j_gene: TRBJ2-1
CDR3nt: TGCGCCAGCCGCGAAGGGATCAGGGCTGAAGCTTTCTTT; CDR3aa: CASREGIRAEAFF; v_gene: TRBV5-1; d_gene: NA; abundance: NA; j_gene: TRBJ1-1
CDR3nt: TGCAGTGCAAGCGTAGCGGTTAATGTCAATGAGCAGTTCTTC; CDR3aa: CSASVAVNVNEQFF; v_gene: TRBV20-1; d_gene: NA; abundance: few; j_gene: TRBJ2-1
CDR3nt: TGTGCCAGCAGTATGGGAGGAAGCAGCTCCTACGAGCAGTACTTC; CDR3aa: CASSMGGSSSYEQYF; v_gene: TRBV5-6; d_gene: NA; abundance: few; j_gene: TRBJ2-7
CDR3nt: TGTGCCAGCAGTCTATGGACAGGGGGCACCTACAATGAGCAGTTCTTC; CDR3aa: CASSLWTGGTYNEQFF; v_gene: TRBV27; d_gene: TRBD1; abundance: NA; j_gene: TRBJ2-1
CDR3nt: TGTGCCAGCAGCTTAAAGGCAACGGGCGGGAGTGCCGGGGAGCTGTTTTTT; CDR3aa: CASSLKATGGSAGELFF; v_gene: TRBV7-3; d_gene: TRBD2; abundance: NA; j_gene: TRBJ2-2
CDR3nt: TGCGCCAGCAGCCCGGGGGCCACTAACACCGGGGAGCTGTTTTTT; CDR3aa: CASSPGATNTGELFF; v_gene: TRBV4-1; d_gene: NA; abundance: NA; j_gene: TRBJ2-2
CDR3nt: TGTGCCATCAGTGAGGGTGTTAACTATGGCTACACCTTC; CDR3aa: CAISEGVNYGYTF; v_gene: TRBV10-3; d_gene: NA; abundance: few; j_gene: TRBJ1-2
CDR3nt: TGTGCCAGCAGTGTTAGCCCCGAGACCCAGTACTTC; CDR3aa: CASSVSPETQYF; v_gene: TRBV2; d_gene: NA; abundance: few; j_gene: TRBJ2-5
CDR3nt: TGCAGTGCTACCGGGACACCAGAGAAATACAATGAGCAGTTCTTC; CDR3aa: CSATGTPEKYNEQFF; v_gene: TRBV20-1; d_gene: NA; abundance: few; j_gene: TRBJ2-1
CDR3nt: TGTGCCACCCGAGGTTACTACACCTTC; CDR3aa: CATRGYYTF; v_gene: TRBV28; d_gene: NA; abundance: NA; j_gene: TRBJ1-2
CDR3nt: TGTGCCAGCAGTGAATGGCGCGGTATCACCAATGAGCAGTTCTTC; CDR3aa: CASSEWRGITNEQFF; v_gene: TRBV2; d_gene: NA; abundance: few; j_gene: TRBJ2-1
CDR3nt: TGTGCCAGCAGTTTTTCGGGGAGGACCTACAATGAGCAGTTCTTC; CDR3aa: CASSFSGRTYNEQFF; v_gene: TRBV27; d_gene: NA; abundance: few; j_gene: TRBJ2-1
CDR3nt: TGTGCCAGCAGCTTAGAGCGGGAGGACGAGCAGTACTTC; CDR3aa: CASSLEREDEQYF; v_gene: TRBV7-9; d_gene: TRBD2; abundance: NA; j_gene: TRBJ2-7
CDR3nt: TGTGCCAGCAGCGTAGTGGGGACAGGGTCCAATGAGCAGTTCTTC; CDR3aa: CASSVVGTGSNEQFF; v_gene: TRBV9; d_gene: TRBD1; abundance: few; j_gene: TRBJ2-1
CDR3nt: TGTGCCAGCAGCCTGGACAGGGTGTCACCTCTATATGGCTACACCTTC; CDR3aa: CASSLDRVSPLYGYTF; v_gene: TRBV28; d_gene: TRBD1; abundance: many; j_gene: TRBJ1-2
CDR3nt: TGTGCCAGCAGTGAATTTACGACAGGTATCACAGATACGCAGTATTTT; CDR3aa: CASSEFTTGITDTQYF; v_gene: TRBV25-1; d_gene: NA; abundance: NA; j_gene: TRBJ2-3
CDR3nt: TGTGCCAGCTCCAAGGGCGGGAGAGTAGGGGGCGACAATGAGCAGTTCTTC; CDR3aa: CASSKGGRVGGDNEQFF; v_gene: TRBV27; d_gene: NA; abundance: few; j_gene: TRBJ2-1
CDR3nt: TGTGCCAGCAGCGCCGGGGGAGGTTCGACAGATACGCAGTATTTT; CDR3aa: CASSAGGGSTDTQYF; v_gene: TRBV9; d_gene: NA; abundance: many; j_gene: TRBJ2-3
CDR3nt: TGTGCCAGCAGTTCCCTGACAGGAGGTGGAAATCAGCCCCAGCATTTT; CDR3aa: CASSSLTGGGNQPQHF; v_gene: TRBV28; d_gene: NA; abundance: many; j_gene: TRBJ1-5
CDR3nt: TGTGCCAGTGGCCACTGCGGACAGGGCCGGGGAAGCAATCAGCCCCAGCATTTT; CDR3aa: CASGHCGQGRGSNQPQHF; v_gene: TRBV7-3; d_gene: TRBD1; abundance: once; j_gene: TRBJ1-5
CDR3nt: TGTGCCAGCAGTTTATCTAGGACAGGGAGGTACGAGCAGTACTTC; CDR3aa: CASSLSRTGRYEQYF; v_gene: TRBV27; d_gene: TRBD1; abundance: NA; j_gene: TRBJ2-7
CDR3nt: TGCAGTGCTAGAGATAATACTAACTATGGCTACACCTTC; CDR3aa: CSARDNTNYGYTF; v_gene: TRBV20-1; d_gene: NA; abundance: NA; j_gene: TRBJ1-2
CDR3nt: TGCAGTGCTAGAATCCTAGGGTGGAACACTGAAGCTTTCTTT; CDR3aa: CSARILGWNTEAFF; v_gene: TRBV20-1; d_gene: NA; abundance: once; j_gene: TRBJ1-1
CDR3nt: TGTGCCAGCAGTTTCTGGGACAGGAGGGAGACCCAGTACTTC; CDR3aa: CASSFWDRRETQYF; v_gene: TRBV6-6; d_gene: TRBD1; abundance: few; j_gene: TRBJ2-5
CDR3nt: TGTGCCAGCAGCCCCGGGCCACCCCAGGGCGGCTATGGCTACACCTTC; CDR3aa: CASSPGPPQGGYGYTF; v_gene: TRBV7-9; d_gene: NA; abundance: few; j_gene: TRBJ1-2
CDR3nt: TGTGCCAGCAGTTTTTGGGACATTAATCAGCCCCAGCATTTT; CDR3aa: CASSFWDINQPQHF; v_gene: TRBV12-3/TRBV12-4; d_gene: NA; abundance: few; j_gene: TRBJ1-5
CDR3nt: TGTGCCAGCAGCGGACCGGGGGGGCCGACACGAGATACGCAGTATTTT; CDR3aa: CASSGPGGPTRDTQYF; v_gene: TRBV9; d_gene: TRBD2; abundance: many; j_gene: TRBJ2-3
CDR3nt: TGTGCCAGCAGTTACTCGACTCAAGGGGGGGAGGAAAAACTGTTTTTT; CDR3aa: CASSYSTQGGEEKLFF; v_gene: TRBV6-5; d_gene: NA; abundance: NA; j_gene: TRBJ1-4
CDR3nt: TGTGCCAGCAGCCAGCGACAGGCACGTAAGGATGGCTACACCTTC; CDR3aa: CASSQRQARKDGYTF; v_gene: TRBV7-3; d_gene: NA; abundance: NA; j_gene: TRBJ1-2
CDR3nt: TGTGCCAGCAGCCACCGGCAGGGGAACACTGAAGCTTTCTTT; CDR3aa: CASSHRQGNTEAFF; v_gene: TRBV3-1; d_gene: NA; abundance: NA; j_gene: TRBJ1-1
CDR3nt: TGTGCCAGCAGCGCCGGGACAGGGTTCTACGAGCAGTACTTC; CDR3aa: CASSAGTGFYEQYF; v_gene: TRBV7-2; d_gene: TRBD1; abundance: NA; j_gene: TRBJ2-7
CDR3nt: TGCAGTGCTAGAGACCGAGGAATCGGGGATTGGCAGCCCCAGCATTTT; CDR3aa: CSARDRGIGDWQPQHF; v_gene: TRBV20-1; d_gene: NA; abundance: NA; j_gene: TRBJ1-5
CDR3nt: TGTGCCAGCAGTTCCGACCCTAGCGGGGGGCGAAAGACCCAGTACTTC; CDR3aa: CASSSDPSGGRKTQYF; v_gene: TRBV6-5; d_gene: TRBD2; abundance: NA; j_gene: TRBJ2-5
CDR3nt: TGTGCCAGCAGTGAAGAGGGACAGGGTAATGCCGGAGAGCTGTTTTTT; CDR3aa: CASSEEGQGNAGELFF; v_gene: TRBV6-1; d_gene: TRBD1; abundance: NA; j_gene: TRBJ2-2
CDR3nt: TGTGCCAGCACCCAAGTCTCCCCCGTCAATGAGCAGTTCTTC; CDR3aa: CASTQVSPVNEQFF; v_gene: TRBV12-3/TRBV12-4; d_gene: NA; abundance: NA; j_gene: TRBJ2-1
CDR3nt: TGTGCCAGCAGCTTTCCCAGTTCCCAAGAGACCCAGTACTTC; CDR3aa: CASSFPSSQETQYF; v_gene: TRBV5-6; d_gene: NA; abundance: NA; j_gene: TRBJ2-5
CDR3nt: TGTGCCAGCAGCTTTAATGGCAGGGGAATGGATGAGCAGTTCTTC; CDR3aa: CASSFNGRGMDEQFF; v_gene: TRBV5-6; d_gene: NA; abundance: NA; j_gene: TRBJ2-1
CDR3nt: TGTGCCACCAGCAGCCCTTCCCGAAAAGGCTACGAGCAGTACTTC; CDR3aa: CATSSPSRKGYEQYF; v_gene: TRBV15; d_gene: NA; abundance: NA; j_gene: TRBJ2-7
CDR3nt: TGTGCCATCCTGGGGACAGGGCAAGAGACCCAGTACTTC; CDR3aa: CAILGTGQETQYF; v_gene: TRBV10-3; d_gene: TRBD1; abundance: many; j_gene: TRBJ2-5
CDR3nt: TGCGCCAGCGCCAGCGGAGAATACAATGAGCAGTTCTTC; CDR3aa: CASASGEYNEQFF; v_gene: TRBV6-6; d_gene: NA; abundance: NA; j_gene: TRBJ2-1
CDR3nt: TGTGCCAGCAGCTTGTGGTTCCCTAGCGGGGTTACAGATACGCAGTATTTT; CDR3aa: CASSLWFPSGVTDTQYF; v_gene: TRBV5-6; d_gene: TRBD2; abundance: NA; j_gene: TRBJ2-3
CDR3nt: TGTGCCATCAGTGAGGCTAGCGGGGGGTTGGATGAGCAGTTCTTC; CDR3aa: CAISEASGGLDEQFF; v_gene: TRBV10-3; d_gene: TRBD2; abundance: few; j_gene: TRBJ2-1
CDR3nt: TGCGCCAGCAGCTCTCGGGTCGGACTAGCGGGGGGCGTAGAGACCCAGTACTTC; CDR3aa: CASSSRVGLAGGVETQYF; v_gene: TRBV4-1; d_gene: TRBD2; abundance: few; j_gene: TRBJ2-5
CDR3nt: TGCGCCAGCAGGCCGGGGGGAAGCGGCGATGAGCAGTTCTTC; CDR3aa: CASRPGGSGDEQFF; v_gene: TRBV10-1; d_gene: TRBD2; abundance: few; j_gene: TRBJ2-1
CDR3nt: TGCGCCAGCAGCTTGGGGCTAGACAGCGAGCAGGACTTC; CDR3aa: CASSLGLDSEQDF; v_gene: TRBV5-1; d_gene: NA; abundance: NA; j_gene: TRBJ2-4
CDR3nt: TGTACCATCAGTGAGAGGGGGACCGACAACAATGAGCAGTTCTTC; CDR3aa: CTISERGTDNNEQFF; v_gene: TRBV10-3; d_gene: NA; abundance: NA; j_gene: TRBJ2-1
CDR3nt: TGTGCCAGCAGGCTCCGGGGCCCTACGGGCTACGAGCAGTACTTC; CDR3aa: CASRLRGPTGYEQYF; v_gene: TRBV27; d_gene: NA; abundance: NA; j_gene: TRBJ2-7
CDR3nt: TGTGCCAGCAGTGGGGGCCTTGACTACAATGAGCAGTTCTTC; CDR3aa: CASSGGLDYNEQFF; v_gene: TRBV6-1; d_gene: NA; abundance: NA; j_gene: TRBJ2-1
CDR3nt: TGTGCCAGCAGTTTTGTTATTCCGGGGGCGAGCAATCAGCCCCAGCATTTT; CDR3aa: CASSFVIPGASNQPQHF; v_gene: TRBV28; d_gene: NA; abundance: once; j_gene: TRBJ1-5
CDR3nt: TGTGCCAGCTCACCACCAGGGCTTTACGAGACCCAGTACTTC; CDR3aa: CASSPPGLYETQYF; v_gene: TRBV18; d_gene: NA; abundance: NA; j_gene: TRBJ2-5
CDR3nt: TGTGCCATCATCAGGGTGGGTAGCGGGGGGCCGCACACAGATACGCAGTATTTT; CDR3aa: CAIIRVGSGGPHTDTQYF; v_gene: TRBV10-3; d_gene: TRBD2; abundance: few; j_gene: TRBJ2-3
CDR3nt: TGCGCCAGCAGCCAAGCTGAACTAGTTCGGGCCTACAATGAGCAGTTCTTC; CDR3aa: CASSQAELVRAYNEQFF; v_gene: TRBV4-1; d_gene: NA; abundance: NA; j_gene: TRBJ2-1
CDR3nt: TGCAGTGCCCAGACGCTGGGACAGCGAATCACAGATACGCAGTATTTT; CDR3aa: CSAQTLGQRITDTQYF; v_gene: TRBV20-1; d_gene: TRBD1; abundance: few; j_gene: TRBJ2-3
CDR3nt: TGTGCCAGCAGTTTATACATAGAAGAGACCCAGTACTTC; CDR3aa: CASSLYIEETQYF; v_gene: TRBV6-1; d_gene: NA; abundance: few; j_gene: TRBJ2-5
CDR3nt: TGTGCCAGCAGCGTCAGCGGGGGTCCCACCTACGGGCAGTACTTC; CDR3aa: CASSVSGGPTYGQYF; v_gene: TRBV9; d_gene: TRBD2; abundance: NA; j_gene: TRBJ2-5
CDR3nt: TGTGCCAGCAGCCCCTCAGGGACGGTGACTTGGCAGTTCTTC; CDR3aa: CASSPSGTVTWQFF; v_gene: TRBV4-2; d_gene: NA; abundance: many; j_gene: TRBJ2-1
CDR3nt: TGTGCCAGCAGCCCACAGTCTAGCGGGACCTACGAGCAGTACTTC; CDR3aa: CASSPQSSGTYEQYF; v_gene: TRBV7-6; d_gene: TRBD2; abundance: few; j_gene: TRBJ2-7